The rows below give T cell receptor beta chains drawn from one sample of a study of T cells in Graves' hyperthyroidism and ophthalmopathy. TCRdb re-analysed the multiplex PCR reads in MiXCR, keeping a single row per CDR3 protein. The sample has 660,000 or so distinct CDR3 sequences, less than 25% seen once. The sequencing sample was made of blood. These receptors were taken from a man aged 25 to 45 with Graves' ophthalmopathy. CDR3s leave out the opening cysteine and the closing phenylalanine or tryptophan. Each record gives: D gene, J gene, V gene, CDR3 protein. The D gene is left open where the match is weak.

d_call: -; j_call: TRBJ1-5; v_call: TRBV3-1; cdr3_aa: ASSQGFDQPQH
d_call: -; j_call: TRBJ2-1; v_call: TRBV27; cdr3_aa: ASSPANSYNEQF
d_call: -; j_call: TRBJ2-1; v_call: TRBV27; cdr3_aa: ASRLVSVEF
d_call: TRBD1; j_call: TRBJ2-7; v_call: TRBV28; cdr3_aa: ASSYGTGGHEQY
d_call: -; j_call: TRBJ2-3; v_call: TRBV6-6; cdr3_aa: ASSYSSRPDTQY
d_call: -; j_call: TRBJ2-7; v_call: TRBV5-1; cdr3_aa: ASSLGGQGTYEQY
d_call: TRBD1; j_call: TRBJ1-5; v_call: TRBV2; cdr3_aa: ASRRQGGQPQH
d_call: TRBD1; j_call: TRBJ2-7; v_call: TRBV6-1; cdr3_aa: ASTAGPGQGIPYEQY
d_call: TRBD1; j_call: TRBJ1-6; v_call: TRBV3-1; cdr3_aa: ASSLRTGNSPLH
d_call: TRBD1; j_call: TRBJ2-7; v_call: TRBV7-2; cdr3_aa: ASSLGPTGGSYEQY
d_call: TRBD1; j_call: TRBJ2-4; v_call: TRBV5-1; cdr3_aa: ASSRLPGTENIQY
d_call: TRBD1; j_call: TRBJ2-1; v_call: TRBV27; cdr3_aa: ASSRRSGQQYNEQF
d_call: -; j_call: TRBJ2-3; v_call: TRBV7-2; cdr3_aa: ASSLVRESDTQY
d_call: -; j_call: TRBJ1-1; v_call: TRBV12-3/TRBV12-4; cdr3_aa: ASSFEGRTTEAF
d_call: TRBD2; j_call: TRBJ2-1; v_call: TRBV27; cdr3_aa: ASSPLSIPGGTEQF
d_call: -; j_call: TRBJ2-2; v_call: TRBV11-3; cdr3_aa: ASSLGTDSSNTGELF
d_call: -; j_call: TRBJ2-3; v_call: TRBV6-1; cdr3_aa: ASRSQGADTQY
d_call: TRBD2; j_call: TRBJ2-1; v_call: TRBV4-3; cdr3_aa: ASSQGDQAGRYPYNEQF
d_call: -; j_call: TRBJ1-1; v_call: TRBV7-2; cdr3_aa: ASSVGQINTEAF
d_call: TRBD2; j_call: TRBJ2-3; v_call: TRBV28; cdr3_aa: ASSPPGLAGAHGSTDTQY
d_call: -; j_call: TRBJ2-1; v_call: TRBV5-1; cdr3_aa: ASSFLPTGSVDYNEQF
d_call: TRBD1; j_call: TRBJ1-6; v_call: TRBV12-3/TRBV12-4; cdr3_aa: ASRPRDRGNSPLH
d_call: -; j_call: TRBJ2-7; v_call: TRBV27; cdr3_aa: ASSPDTLSSYEQY
d_call: TRBD1; j_call: TRBJ2-1; v_call: TRBV7-9; cdr3_aa: ASSSTGTGYGEQF
d_call: TRBD2; j_call: TRBJ2-3; v_call: TRBV7-2; cdr3_aa: ASSPTGLAGVDTQY
d_call: TRBD1; j_call: TRBJ2-7; v_call: TRBV5-1; cdr3_aa: ASSLEAGTGGEQY
d_call: TRBD2; j_call: TRBJ2-1; v_call: TRBV27; cdr3_aa: ASSFGDRLADNEQF
d_call: -; j_call: TRBJ2-3; v_call: TRBV6-1; cdr3_aa: ASSDIPPGLRPDTQY
d_call: -; j_call: TRBJ1-1; v_call: TRBV7-2; cdr3_aa: ASSLDPVINTEAF
d_call: -; j_call: TRBJ1-2; v_call: TRBV7-9; cdr3_aa: ASKGSSNYGYT
d_call: -; j_call: TRBJ1-1; v_call: TRBV25-1; cdr3_aa: ASSEIVTEAF
d_call: TRBD1; j_call: TRBJ2-3; v_call: TRBV20-1; cdr3_aa: SARDLNRGTDTQY
d_call: -; j_call: TRBJ2-5; v_call: TRBV7-2; cdr3_aa: ASSLPPTGKKY